These 9 T cell receptor beta chains came from one sample sequenced in a study of regulatory T cells in long-lasting Graves disease. Specified time point: newly diagnosed GD, antithyroid drugs for less than 3 months. Extracted RNA from PBMCs served as the source of the TCR library. Assembly of TCR beta libraries relied on iRepertoire HTBI primers together with Arm-PCR of CDR3 regions. From the multiplex PCR reads, TCRdb called clonotypes with MiXCR, one entry per CDR3 protein. The table records approximately 560,000 distinct CDR3 sequences, more than 15% of them present only once. The same data also went into a second study, on T cells in Graves' hyperthyroidism and ophthalmopathy.

The source was peripheral blood mononuclear cells (PBMCs), collected at new diagnosis, from a patient treated with antithyroid drugs. These receptors all come from a man in his late teens or twenties with Graves disease.

This clonotype was counted ten times or more. J is TRBJ2-7 and V is TRBV27, with 9 bases that match TRBD1. Germline V gene lookup returns CDR1 MNHEY and CDR2 SMNVEV (reference sequence). The CDR3 consists of 15 residues. J gave up 3 bases and V 7 bases, and 10 bases lay outside the gene matches. CDR3 DNA sequence: TGTGCCAGCACCCAAAGGGGACAGGGAGGCTACGAGCAGTACTTC. This encodes CASTQRGQGGYEQYF.

This chain links TRBV5-1 with TRBJ1-2, with D maybe TRBD1 (6 bases). Germline values: CDR1 SGHRS, CDR2 YFSETQ. The CDR3 is made up of 14 amino acids. Trimming cost V 1 base and J 9 bases, with 16 bases left between them. The CDR3 reads CASSLSRQVGSYTF. Written as DNA, the CDR3 is TGCGCCAGCAGCTTGTCAAGACAGGTGGGGAGCTACACCTTC.

This clonotype appeared a few times. The chain combines TRBV20-1 with TRBJ2-3; TRBD2 matches at 13 bases. The CDR3 spans 16 residues. Trimming took 3 bases from V and 5 from J; bases not matched to a gene: 8. Germline V lookup: CDR1 DFQATT, CDR2 SNEGSKA (reference sequence). The chain's CDR3 is CSARATSGRARDTQYF. The DNA for the CDR3 is TGCAGTGCTAGGGCTACTAGCGGGAGGGCCCGAGATACGCAGTATTTT.

In its sample, this clonotype was seen a few times. CDR3 sequence reads: CASVDRGIAFF. In DNA form, the CDR3 reads TGTGCCAGCGTGGACAGGGGGATCGCTTTCTTT. The gene calls are TRBV25-1 and TRBJ1-1; TRBD1 matches at 10 bases. V was pared by 8 bases and J by 11 bases, with 5 bases of the junction left unmatched. The CDR3 has 11 amino acids. Germline V gene data show CDR1 as MGHDK and CDR2 as SYGVNS.

The chain combines TRBV4-1 with TRBJ2-7, with 8 nucleotides matching TRBD2. The germline gives CDR1 MGHRA, CDR2 YSYEKL. V was pared by 2 bases and J by 5 bases, with 8 bases of the junction left unmatched. The length of the CDR3 is 15 residues. The CDR3 sequence: CASSQQRERDHEQYF. In nucleotides, the CDR3 is TGCGCCAGCAGCCAACAGCGGGAGAGGGACCACGAGCAGTACTTC.

This clonotype was found a few times. The chain recombines TRBV20-1 with TRBJ1-6; D is ambiguous. There are 14 residues in the CDR3. From germline, CDR1 is DFQATT and CDR2 SNEGSKA (reference sequence). V lost 1 base and J 5 bases, leaving 9 bases between the germline ends. The CDR3 loop reads CSARGAVDNSPLHF. CDR3 nucleotide sequence: TGCAGTGCTAGAGGGGCAGTCGATAATTCACCCCTCCACTTT.

This clonotype was recorded many times. The rearrangement uses TRBV27 and TRBJ2-7; D unclear. The germline V gene has CDR1 MNHEY and CDR2 SMNVEV (reference sequence). CDR3 length equals 11 residues. The V and J ends lost 8 bases and 5 bases respectively, with 10 bases between them. CDR3 in DNA: TGTGCCAGCCAGGCACTCAACGAGCAGTACTTC. This codes for CASQALNEQYF.

This clonotype was seen ten or more times. The CDR3 here is CASTASGRSYEQYF. CDR3 nucleotide sequence: TGTGCCAGCACCGCTAGCGGGAGGTCCTACGAGCAGTACTTC. The chain uses TRBV12-3 or TRBV12-4 and TRBJ2-7; TRBD2 agrees at 11 bases. The V and J ends lost 7 bases and 1 base, in that order; junction bases with no gene match: 3. The CDR3 has 14 residues.

The table lists this clonotype with many counts. This chain connects TRBV6-1 to TRBJ2-5; D remains ambiguous. Germline V gene sequence: CDR1 MNHNS, CDR2 SASEGT. This CDR3 region has 13 residues. V gave up 1 base and J gave up 4 bases, with 7 bases separating them. DNA for the CDR3: TGTGCCAGCAGTGAAGGCGTGGTAGAGACCCAGTACTTC. Its translation: CASSEGVVETQYF.